A single sample is the source of the 7 T cell receptor beta chains below, sequenced in a study of blood T cell repertoires in COVID-19. TCRdb's copy holds only in-frame clones and misses some; the assay was immunoSEQ multiplex PCR. The repertoire includes roughly 60,000 clones, roughly 83% of them detected once, and roughly 15% sits in the top ten. Material: peripheral blood. The receptors here all came from a man between 60 and 75 years old with COVID-19, enrolled during active disease.

The chain joins TRBV7-2 to TRBJ1-1, with 8 bases that match TRBD1. The V segment lost 7 bases and the J segment 2 bases; nucleotides outside the gene matches: 6. Germline loops: CDR1 SGHTA, CDR2 FQGNSA. The CDR3 loop spans 14 amino acids. The CDR3 region is CASTGDRINTEAFF. The CDR3 nucleotides are TGTGCCAGCACCGGGGACAGGATTAACACTGAAGCTTTCTTT.

V gene TRBV6-5 combines with J gene TRBJ2-3; no definite D call. Germline V gene sequence: CDR1 MNHEY, CDR2 SVGAGI. CDR3 size: 12 residues. Trimming pared 6 bases from V and 5 bases from J, leaving 9 bases between. The CDR3 region is CASRDSGDTQYF. In DNA, the CDR3 is TGTGCCAGCAGAGATTCGGGAGATACGCAGTATTTT.

The table lists this clone with a count of one. The rearrangement uses TRBV6-5 and TRBJ1-5, with 10 nucleotides matching TRBD1. The CDR3 is 14 residues long. V was clipped by 5 bases and J by 9 bases; unmatched bases: 7. Germline loops: CDR1 MNHEY, CDR2 SVGAGI. The CDR3 bases are TGTGCCAGCAGTCCTGGGACAGGGGCGCCGCCCCAGCATTTT. Translating gives CASSPGTGAPPQHF.

In nucleotides, the CDR3 is TGTGCCACAGCACCGGGACAGTTCACTGAAGCTTTCTTT. Translated, it gives CATAPGQFTEAFF. The V call is TRBV2, the J call TRBJ1-1, with TRBD1 matching over 7 bases. This CDR3 is built from 13 residues. The junction had 9 bases not matched to a gene; V was cut back by 10 bases and J by 4 bases. The V gene's germline CDR1 is SNHLY and CDR2 FYNNEI.

This chain joins TRBV23-1 and TRBJ1-1, with unresolved D. TRBV23-1 is sorted into the ORF group, with uncertain function. The CDR3 is 15 residues long. V lost 4 bases, J lost 8 bases, and 20 bases lay in between. The CDR3 reads CASSLSGGMGKEAFF. As DNA, the CDR3 is TGCGCCAGCAGTCTTTCGGGAGGGATGGGTAAAGAAGCTTTCTTT.

The chain recombines TRBV5-1 with TRBJ1-5, with 10 bases matching TRBD1. The trim removed 6 bases at V and 5 bases at J, leaving 8 bases unmatched. The CDR3 spans 15 residues. Germline lookup yields CDR1 SGHRS and CDR2 YFSETQ. The CDR3 nucleotides are TGCGCCAGCAAAACGGGGACAGGGGAACATCAGCCCCAGCATTTT. Its protein product is CASKTGTGEHQPQHF. Full variable domain (remainder filled in from reference TRBV5-1 and TRBJ1-5): KAGVTQTPRYLIKTRGQQVTLSCSPISGHRSVSWYQQTPGQGLQFLFEYFSETQRNKGNFPGRFSGRQFSNSRSEMNVSTLELGDSALYLCASKTGTGEHQPQHFGDGTRLSIL.

The chain uses TRBV5-3 and TRBJ2-5, with 14 bases lining up with TRBD2. TRBV5-3 is an ORF for which the function is uncertain. The CDR3 spans 16 residues. The V segment lost 4 bases and the J segment 8 bases; nucleotides outside the gene matches: 10. CDR3 sequence reads: CARSARLAGGPGTQYF. CDR3 nucleotide sequence: TGTGCCAGAAGCGCCCGACTAGCGGGGGGGCCTGGCACCCAGTACTTC.